Sequencing of this TCR beta chain was carried out in a study of T cells in Graves' hyperthyroidism and ophthalmopathy. Findings and caveats of the study: From stable hyperthyroidism, ophthalmopathy was separated by a 13 V-J model. Appearing also in blood were most of the thyroid clonotypes expanded above 0.001.

This clonotype was counted at least ten times. Its antigen is still unknown. The investigators amplified TCR beta CDR3 regions from RNA transcripts. With the HTBI primer set, the TCR CDR3 went through a first round of RT-PCR. TCRdb used MiXCR to reprocess the multiplex PCR reads, holding one entry per CDR3 protein. The data contain a few hundred thousand distinct CDR3 sequences, 13% to 15% of them singletons. Those patients with uncontrolled infection, other autoimmune disease, pregnancy or lactation were excluded. Diagnoses rested on clinical symptoms, serum thyroxine and TRAb, thyroid ultrasound and orbital computed tomography. The CDR3 spans 14 residues. V lost 6 bases, J lost 0 bases, and 3 bases stayed unmatched.

The sequence was collected from a woman in her late teens or twenties with Graves' hyperthyroidism. V usage is TRBV12-3 or TRBV12-4 and J usage is TRBJ2-3; 7 bases match TRBD2. The sequencing input was blood. The CDR3 reads CASSFSGSTDTQYF. As DNA, the CDR3 is TGTGCCAGCAGCTTTAGCGGGAGCACAGATACGCAGTATTTT.